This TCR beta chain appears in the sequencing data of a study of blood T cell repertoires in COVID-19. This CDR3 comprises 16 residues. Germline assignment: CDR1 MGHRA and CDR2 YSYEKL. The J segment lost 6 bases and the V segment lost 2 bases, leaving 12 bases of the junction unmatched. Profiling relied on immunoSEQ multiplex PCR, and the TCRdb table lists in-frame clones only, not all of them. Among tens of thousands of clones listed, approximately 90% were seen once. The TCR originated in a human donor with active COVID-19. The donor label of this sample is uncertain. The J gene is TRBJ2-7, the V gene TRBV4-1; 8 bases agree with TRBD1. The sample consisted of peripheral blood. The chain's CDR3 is CASSQFTGGSGSEQYF. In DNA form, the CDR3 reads TGCGCCAGCAGCCAATTCACAGGGGGGAGTGGTAGCGAGCAGTACTTC.